This T cell receptor beta chain was captured by sequencing in a study of shared clonotypes between healthy human individuals. Study in general: There were three CD4 naive, three CD4 memory, two CD8 naive and one CD8 memory plates per donor.

Concerning this clone: The target antigen is unknown.

Method: immunoSEQ multiplex PCR; TCRdb's copy keeps in-frame clones and lacks some. The sample includes more than 550,000 clones, approximately 72% seen only once; the top ten take 1.8%. Germline loops: CDR1 LNHDA, CDR2 SQIVND (reference sequence). J gave up 5 bases and V 1 base, and 4 bases lay outside the gene matches. The CDR3 runs to 15 residues. Study results and caveats: Estimated clonotype richness was generally higher in naive than memory subsets.

Sequenced sample: memory CD4+ T cells sorted from blood. As to subset: CD45RA-negative fraction. This clonotype was obtained from a woman in her twenties or thirties in good health. The rearrangement links TRBV19 to TRBJ2-5, with TRBD1 matching over 10 bases. In nucleotides, the CDR3 is TGTGCCAGTAGTATAGGTGGGACAGGGGTGGAGACCCAGTACTTC. Translating gives CASSIGGTGVETQYF.